This TCR beta chain derives from a study of T cell responses to AZD1222 COVID-19 vaccine. This clone was observed once. This table comes from immunoSEQ multiplex PCR, and its TCRdb copy is limited to in-frame clones, with some not included. Among more than 95,000 clones listed, roughly 91% were seen once. V was pared by 1 base and J by 7 bases, with 18 bases between. The CDR3 totals 15 residues. Germline values: CDR1 SGHDT, CDR2 YYEEEE. Here the sequenced sample was peripheral blood, taken on day 0 of MenACWY control vaccination. This receptor was identified in an adult in good health. This rearrangement joins TRBV5-6 to TRBJ2-7; tentative D call: TRBD1 (7 bases). The CDR3 spells CASSLSEGATWEQYF. The CDR3 nucleotides read TGTGCCAGCAGCTTGTCGGAGGGGGCGACGTGGGAGCAGTACTTC.